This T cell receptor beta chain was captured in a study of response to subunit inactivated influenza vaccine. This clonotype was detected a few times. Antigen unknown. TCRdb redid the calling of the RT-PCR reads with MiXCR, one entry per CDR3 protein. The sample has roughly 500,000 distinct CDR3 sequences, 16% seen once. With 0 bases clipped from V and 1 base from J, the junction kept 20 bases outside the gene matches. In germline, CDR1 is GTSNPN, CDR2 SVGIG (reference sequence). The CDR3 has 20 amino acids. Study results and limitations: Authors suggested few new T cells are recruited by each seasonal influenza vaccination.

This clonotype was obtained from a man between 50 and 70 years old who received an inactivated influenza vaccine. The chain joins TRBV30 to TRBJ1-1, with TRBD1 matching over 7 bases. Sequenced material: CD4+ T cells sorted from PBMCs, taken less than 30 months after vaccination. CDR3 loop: CAWSVRPLNWLDRANTEAFF. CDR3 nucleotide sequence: TGTGCCTGGAGTGTAAGGCCCCTTAACTGGCTTGACAGGGCGAACACTGAAGCTTTCTTT.